The 23 T cell receptor beta chains below all came from one sample that was sequenced in a study of control samples from healthy donors and cancer patients. Here immunoSEQ multiplex PCR was the method, and the copy in TCRdb shows in-frame clones only, minus some. The sample holds about 15,000 clones, around 86% seen once. The specimen sequenced was PBMCs. The receptors were sampled from a woman aged 65 to 85 with colorectal cancer.

This clone appeared a few times. The CDR3 loop is CASSPTSGRITGELFF. The CDR3, as DNA: TGTGCCAGCAGCCCGACTAGCGGGAGGATAACCGGGGAGCTGTTTTTT. The V and J genes are TRBV7-2 and TRBJ2-2; 13 bases match TRBD2. Germline V CDR1 and CDR2: SGHTA, FQGNSA. There are 16 residues in the CDR3. The V segment lost 5 bases and the J segment 5 bases; nucleotides outside the gene matches: 5.

The chain combines TRBV27 with TRBJ1-6; no clear D gene. Germline CDR1 is MNHEY and CDR2 is SMNVEV (reference sequence). V dropped 2 bases and J dropped 7 bases, with 9 bases sitting between them. The CDR3 contains 14 residues. This CDR3 reads CASSLRGANSPLHF. The CDR3 DNA follows: TGTGCCAGCAGTTTACGGGGAGCCAATTCACCCCTCCACTTT.

The chain couples TRBV5-1 to TRBJ1-6, with 9 bases identical to TRBD1. The CDR3 runs 15 residues. Germline values: CDR1 SGHRS, CDR2 YFSETQ. The junction had 6 bases not matched to a gene; V was cut back by 3 bases and J by 8 bases. The CDR3 reads CASSSGTGSDSPLHF. Here the CDR3 DNA reads TGCGCCAGCAGCTCCGGGACAGGGAGCGATTCACCCCTCCACTTT.

The chain uses TRBV20-1 and TRBJ1-5, with a weak D call TRBD1 (5 bases). V shed 3 bases and J shed 4 bases, with 19 bases lying between them. CDR3 length: 16 amino acids. CDR1 is DFQATT and CDR2 is SNEGSKA in the germline V gene (reference sequence). CDR3 region: CSASWRGEVRNQPQHF. The CDR3 region has the DNA TGCAGTGCTAGTTGGAGGGGAGAAGTGCGGAATCAGCCCCAGCATTTT.

The V gene is TRBV6-5, the J gene TRBJ2-4, with D possibly matching TRBD2 (5 bases). The germline V gene has CDR1 MNHEY and CDR2 SVGAGI. Trimming took 6 bases from V and 3 from J, leaving 15 bases between them. The CDR3 is 15 amino acids. DNA of the CDR3: TGTGCCAGCAGGCCCGGACCGGCGGGCAAAAACATTCAGTACTTC. Protein: CASRPGPAGKNIQYF.

This chain joins TRBV29-1 and TRBJ2-5, with D hard to call. The CDR3 runs to 12 residues. Trimming removed 3 bases from V and 1 base from J, with 6 bases in between. Germline CDR1 reads SQVTM; CDR2 reads ANQGSEA. The CDR3 reads CSVEKAQETQYF. In DNA, the CDR3 is TGCAGCGTTGAGAAGGCCCAAGAGACCCAGTACTTC. The whole variable domain, filled in from reference TRBV29-1 and TRBJ2-5, reads SAVISQKPSRDICQRGTSLTIQCQVDSQVTMMFWYRQQPGQSLTLIATANQGSEATYESGFVIDKFPISRPNLTFSTLTVSNMSPEDSSIYLCSVEKAQETQYFGPGTRLLVL.

V usage is TRBV12-3 or TRBV12-4 and J usage is TRBJ1-6, with D perhaps matching TRBD1 (5 bases). V was cut by 6 bases and J by 9 bases, with 12 bases left in between. The CDR3 has 13 residues. The CDR3 here is CASSVAQGSPLHF. DNA for the CDR3: TGTGCCAGCAGCGTGGCCCAGGGTTCACCCCTCCACTTT.

The rearrangement uses TRBV27 and TRBJ2-5; TRBD2 agrees at 9 bases. CDR1 is MNHEY, CDR2 SMNVEV, per germline (reference sequence). The CDR3 extends over 15 amino acids. Trimming at V came to 2 bases and at J to 3 bases, leaving 4 bases not matched to a gene. CDR3 in amino acids: CASSLLGGGEETQYF. Written as DNA, the CDR3 is TGTGCCAGCAGTTTACTGGGCGGGGGGGAAGAGACCCAGTACTTC.

V is TRBV29-1 and J is TRBJ1-1, with a weak D call TRBD1 (5 bases). This CDR3 is built from 13 residues. CDR1 and CDR2 (germline): SQVTM, ANQGSEA. V was clipped by 5 bases and J by 2 bases, with 12 bases between them. Written as DNA, the CDR3 is TGCAGCGTTTACGGGGCTTTCAACACTGAAGCTTTCTTT. Protein sequence: CSVYGAFNTEAFF.

This chain uses TRBV5-6 with TRBJ2-1; tentative D call: TRBD2 (5 bases). Germline lookup yields CDR1 SGHDT and CDR2 YYEEEE. The CDR3 has 13 amino acids. Trimming took 4 bases from V and 6 from J, leaving 11 bases between them. The CDR3 here is CASSRLIVNEQFF. The DNA of the CDR3 is TGTGCCAGCAGCCGACTAATCGTCAATGAGCAGTTCTTC.

The V gene is TRBV4-2, the J gene TRBJ2-7; 10 bases are shared with TRBD2. V was clipped by 1 base and J by 6 bases; unmatched bases: 3. Germline V lookup: CDR1 LGHNA, CDR2 YNFKEQ. The CDR3 has 14 amino acids. CDR3 loop: CASSQVGLATEQYF. Written as DNA, the CDR3 is TGTGCCAGCAGCCAAGTGGGACTAGCGACCGAGCAGTACTTC.

The V and J genes are TRBV10-3 and TRBJ2-5; D is unresolved. CDR3 length equals 15 residues. With 3 bases removed from V and 4 bases from J, the gap between germline ends came to 15 bases. Germline CDR1 reads ENHRY; CDR2 reads SYGVKD. CDR3 protein: CAISDSPPERETQYF. CDR3 sequence (DNA): TGTGCCATCAGTGACAGCCCACCCGAGCGAGAGACCCAGTACTTC.

V is TRBV9 and J is TRBJ2-1; 13 bases map to TRBD2. The CDR3 sequence is 18 residues long. Germline V gene sequence: CDR1 SGDLS, CDR2 YYNGEE. V shed 6 bases, J shed 10 bases, and the junction held 19 bases outside the gene matches. CDR3 in DNA: TGTGCCAGCAACCAAAGCCCCCAACTAGCGGGGGGGTCGTCGGAGCAGTTCTTC. Its protein is CASNQSPQLAGGSSEQFF.

J is TRBJ1-4 and V is TRBV7-9; D ambiguous. V shed 1 base and J shed 1 base, with 10 bases lying between them. The CDR3 totals 16 residues. Germline-derived CDR1 and CDR2 are SEHNR and FQNEAQ (reference sequence). CDR3 sequence: CASSLVGFITNEKLFF. The DNA for the CDR3 is TGTGCCAGCAGCTTAGTGGGTTTTATAACTAATGAAAAACTGTTTTTT.

This clone was found once. This chain connects TRBV5-8 to TRBJ2-7; 7 positions agree with TRBD1. CDR3 length: 15 amino acids. Germline-derived CDR1 and CDR2 are SGHTS and YDEGEE. V lost 5 bases and J lost 7; bases outside the gene matches: 15. This CDR3 is CASRPTGFGAREQYF. The CDR3 DNA reads as TGTGCCAGCAGACCGACAGGGTTCGGGGCACGAGAGCAGTACTTC. The complete variable domain, with remaining parts taken from reference TRBV5-8 and TRBJ2-7, reads EAGVTQSPTHLIKTRGQQATLRCSPISGHTSVYWYQQALGLGLQFLLWYDEGEERNRGNFPPRFSGRQFPNYSSELNVNALELEDSALYLCASRPTGFGAREQYFGPGTRLTVT.

The gene calls are TRBV5-4 and TRBJ1-1; 8 bases fit TRBD1. Looked up from germline, CDR1 is SGHNT and CDR2 is YYREEE (reference sequence). With V trimmed by 3 bases and J by 1 base, 5 bases remained unmatched. The CDR3 runs 15 residues. The CDR3 here is CASSSKQGGNTEAFF. CDR3 nucleotide sequence: TGTGCCAGCAGCTCAAAACAGGGGGGGAACACTGAAGCTTTCTTT.

The gene calls are TRBV6-2 or TRBV6-3 and TRBJ1-1; a weak D match, TRBD1 (5 bases). The germline V and J ends were trimmed by 0 bases and 0 bases, with 26 bases remaining between them. Germline CDR1 reads MNHEY; CDR2 reads SVGEGT. This CDR3 is 21 amino acids long. The CDR3 loop is CASSYSTRLREQATMNTEAFF. For the CDR3, the DNA is TGTGCCAGCAGTTACTCCACTCGGCTTCGAGAACAGGCGACTATGAACACTGAAGCTTTCTTT.

In this sample, this clone turned up once. This chain joins TRBV2 and TRBJ2-7; D remains unclear. The CDR3 is made up of 11 amino acids. Germline CDR1 SNHLY, CDR2 FYNNEI. V was pared by 5 bases and J by 7 bases, with 9 bases between. Written as DNA, the CDR3 is TGTGCCAGCAGTTTACTGACTGAGCAGTACTTC. Translation gives CASSLLTEQYF.

This chain joins TRBV6-2 or TRBV6-3 and TRBJ1-3; D is undetermined. The germline V and J ends were trimmed by 2 bases and 3 bases, with 8 bases remaining between them. The CDR3 is 14 amino acids. Germline loops: CDR1 MNHEY, CDR2 SVGEGT. CDR3 nucleotides: TGTGCCAGCAGTTACCTGATGTATGGAAACACCATATATTTT. Protein: CASSYLMYGNTIYF.

This clone has a single count. V and J are TRBV2 and TRBJ2-3, with no clear D. The CDR3 covers 12 residues. V lost 8 bases to trimming and J lost 2 bases, with 8 bases between them. CDR1 and CDR2 from the germline V gene are SNHLY and FYNNEI. DNA of the CDR3: TGTGCCAGCCTACAAGACACAGATACGCAGTATTTT. Translation: CASLQDTDTQYF. The full variable domain, completed using reference TRBV2 and TRBJ2-3, is EPEVTQTPSHQVTQMGQEVILRCVPISNHLYFYWYRQILGQKVEFLVSFYNNEISEKSEIFDDQFSVERPDGSNFTLKIRSTKLEDSAMYFCASLQDTDTQYFGPGTRLTVL.

The chain recombines TRBV5-1 with TRBJ2-2; possible D gene TRBD1, 6 bases. The CDR3 sequence is 15 residues long. Per the germline V gene, CDR1 is SGHRS and CDR2 is YFSETQ. Trimming removed 4 bases at V and 0 bases at J, with 10 bases between. DNA for the CDR3: TGCGCCAGCAGCCCCGGACAGCCGAACACCGGGGAGCTGTTTTTT. It translates to CASSPGQPNTGELFF.

The rearrangement joins TRBV19 to TRBJ1-2; D remains ambiguous. CDR1 is LNHDA, CDR2 SQIVND, per germline (reference sequence). V lost 6 bases to trimming and J lost 4 bases, with 12 bases between them. The CDR3 length is 13 residues. CDR3 bases: TGTGCCAGTAGGCCCGGGCCACTCTATGGCTACACCTTC. This gives the protein CASRPGPLYGYTF.

This clone appeared a single time. The chain employs TRBV5-1 and TRBJ2-2, with 12 bases matching TRBD2. V lost 0 bases to trimming and J lost 4 bases; unmatched junction nucleotides: 13. The CDR3 runs 20 residues. In germline, CDR1 is SGHRS, CDR2 YFSETQ. CDR3 bases: TGCGCCAGCAGCTTGGCTCCCGGACTAGCGGGGAAAGGCGGCACCGGGGAGCTGTTTTTT. Translated: CASSLAPGLAGKGGTGELFF.